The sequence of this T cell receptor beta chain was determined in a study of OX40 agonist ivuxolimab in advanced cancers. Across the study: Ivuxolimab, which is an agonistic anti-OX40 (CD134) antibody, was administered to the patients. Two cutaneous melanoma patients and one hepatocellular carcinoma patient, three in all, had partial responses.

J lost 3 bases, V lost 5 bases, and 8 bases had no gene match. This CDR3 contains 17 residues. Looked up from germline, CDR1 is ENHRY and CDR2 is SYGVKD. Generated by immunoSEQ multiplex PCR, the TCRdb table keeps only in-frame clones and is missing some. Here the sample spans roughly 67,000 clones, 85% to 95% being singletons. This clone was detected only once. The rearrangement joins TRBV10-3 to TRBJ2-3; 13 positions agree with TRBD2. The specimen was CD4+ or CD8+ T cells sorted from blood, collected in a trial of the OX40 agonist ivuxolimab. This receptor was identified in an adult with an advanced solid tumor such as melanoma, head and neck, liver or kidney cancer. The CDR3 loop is CAISTRTSGGGTDTQYF. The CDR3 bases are TGTGCCATCAGTACCAGGACTAGCGGGGGAGGGACAGATACGCAGTATTTT.